The source of this T cell receptor beta chain is a study of naive and memory T cell subsets. Note on this clonotype: Its antigen is undetermined.

The study, taken as a whole, reports: Especially in CD8 cells, naive repertoires contained a few larger clonotypes, possibly CD45RA-re-expressing memory cells. TCR counts from RNA may reflect activation-linked expression changes. In naive cells, over 95% of TCR sequences were seen only once.

Two oligonucleotides, mixed equimolar, formed the beta constant-region primer covering TRBC1 and TRBC2. Nested alpha and beta constant-region primers with the SP2 primer drove four PCR rounds on ligated cDNA. TCRdb analysed the UMI-ligation and nested PCR reads with MiXCR anew, one entry per CDR3 protein. This sample has about 150,000 distinct CDR3 sequences; approximately 22% occur once, and the top ten carry around 0.11%. CD4+ T cell IFNgamma after overnight CMV lysate exposure gave donor CMV status. This TCR was recovered from a human donor in good health. Material for sequencing was naive CD4+ T cells from blood.

The CDR3 DNA sequence: TGTGCCAGCAGTTTTCCGACAGCAGGCACAGATACGCAGTATTTT. Translation gives CASSFPTAGTDTQYF. The V call is TRBV12-3 or TRBV12-4, the J call TRBJ2-3; D perhaps matches TRBD1 (5 bases). V was trimmed by 3 bases and J by 1 base, leaving 11 bases between them. There are 15 residues in the CDR3.